This T cell receptor (beta chain) was sequenced for a study of shared clonotypes between healthy human individuals. For the study at large: Three plates each covered CD4 naive and memory; CD8 naive two, CD8 memory one.

Generated by immunoSEQ multiplex PCR, the TCRdb table keeps only in-frame clones and is missing some. The profile covers 1.5 million to 1.9 million clones, with around 98% appearing a single time and less than 0.55% taken by the ten largest. CDR1 and CDR2 (germline): SEHNR, FQNEAQ (reference sequence). This CDR3 has 14 amino acids. The V end was cut by 7 bases, the J end by 3 bases, with 12 bases between. The receptor was isolated from a man aged 25 to 40 in good health. The sample comprised naive CD4+ T cells sorted from blood. Subset given: CD45RA+ positively selected. The genes are TRBV7-9 and TRBJ2-2; D ambiguous. The CDR3 DNA reads as TGTGCCAGCATCCCGCCCGACTACACCGGGGAGCTGTTTTTT. This gives the protein CASIPPDYTGELFF.